This T cell receptor (beta chain) is from a study of cytomegalovirus exposure and HLA in healthy donors. Researchers ran the PCR with 60 Vbeta and 13 Jbeta primers. The table came from immunoSEQ multiplex PCR; TCRdb's copy has only in-frame clones and leaves some out. In the table there are roughly 190,000 clones, more than 65% of which are singletons. This clone was observed a single time. Sequenced input: PBMCs. This sequence originates from a man aged 35-49 years in good health and CMV-seropositive.

This chain's CDR3 is CASSHRVDEQFF. CDR3 nucleotides: TGTGCCAGCAGCCACAGGGTTGATGAGCAGTTCTTC. This chain joins TRBV7-9 and TRBJ2-1, with D possibly matching TRBD1 (6 bases). The CDR3 consists of 12 residues. Germline V CDR1 and CDR2: SEHNR, FQNEAQ (reference sequence). Trimming left V 5 bases short and J 8 bases short, with 10 bases between.